Listed below are T cell receptor beta chains from one sample, sequenced in a study of T cell responses to AZD1222 COVID-19 vaccine. Clones were sequenced by immunoSEQ multiplex PCR, and TCRdb holds only the in-frame ones, with some missing. The sample lists about 150,000 clones; approximately 94% were seen once. The sequencing here drew on peripheral blood, taken on day 0 of AZD1222 vaccination. All receptors come from an adult in good health. Each CDR3 is given with its conserved first and last residue. The order of the fields is D gene, V gene, CDR3 protein. The D gene is left open where the match is weak.

- | TRBV6-5 | CASSPQGNTEAFF
- | TRBV20-1 | CSASLGYGGYTF
- | TRBV14 | CASSQTRSTEAFF
- | TRBV10-3 | CAISESMLGAFF
TRBD1 | TRBV28 | CASSGTGRGYTF
- | TRBV6-5 | CASSTDSLPYNEQFF
- | TRBV9 | CASNVGAASYNEQFF
TRBD1 | TRBV18 | CASSLDRVGTEAFF
TRBD1 | TRBV19 | CASRVTGAEDGYTF
- | TRBV13 | CASSWRSHPSGNTIYF
- | TRBV5-4 | CASSFREGTQYF
- | TRBV3-1/TRBV3-2 | CASSRGPPGPQETQYF
TRBD1 | TRBV4-1 | CASSQDFGTASYNEQFF
- | TRBV6-6 | CASRSDSDPTGELFF
- | TRBV7-2 | CASSFSTTDYRGYTF
- | TRBV10-1 | CASSERLHGTDTQYF
- | TRBV29-1 | CSVLIAKNTEAFF
- | TRBV19 | CASSIYGEGYGYTF
- | TRBV4-1 | CASSQGQFPTDTQYF
TRBD2 | TRBV6-2/TRBV6-3 | CASSYGTSETDTQYF
- | TRBV9 | CASSGGNYNEQFF
TRBD1 | TRBV18 | CASSLDRGPPNQPQHF
- | TRBV30 | CAWSETGSEAFF
TRBD1 | TRBV7-9 | CASSFTGQGVQPQHF
- | TRBV5-4 | CASSEVSSGSWATAQYF
TRBD1 | TRBV30 | CAWAKMTGNGYTF
TRBD1 | TRBV7-9 | CASSQTTGTGDADTQYF
TRBD1 | TRBV2 | CASSGQGQETQYF
- | TRBV28 | CASNYKDGYTF
- | TRBV7-8 | CASSLAGPNSGNTIYF
- | TRBV2 | CASSEAGPCYF
TRBD1 | TRBV6-1 | CASSEARQGAVTEAFF
- | TRBV7-9 | CASRLGQQETQYF
- | TRBV5-6 | CASSEEGRFYGYTF
TRBD1 | TRBV5-1 | CASSVNPGQVNEQFF
TRBD1 | TRBV5-1 | CASSFQTGGAMNTEAFF
TRBD1 | TRBV16 | CASSQPGTGITEAFF
TRBD1 | TRBV4-2 | CASSWDRGNSPLHF
- | TRBV2 | CASSERGARNSPLHF
- | TRBV11-3 | CASSLEEGTEAFF
- | TRBV28 | CASSVAGDGDGYTF
- | TRBV19 | CASSERAAPLHF
TRBD1 | TRBV2 | CASSGDRGDATNEKLFF
- | TRBV28 | CASSLWGGDTEAFF
- | TRBV12-3/TRBV12-4 | CASSLGQAGYTF
- | TRBV5-4 | CASSLEQGIPSPLHF
- | TRBV20-1 | CSASGGGYGYTF
- | TRBV10-3 | CAIRIGDVPTEAFF
- | TRBV10-3 | CAISDPARGNYGYTF
- | TRBV28 | CASRSTGRQPQHF
- | TRBV7-2 | CASSSQWPGVGTEAFF
- | TRBV2 | CASRTENVQGNSPLHF
- | TRBV5-1 | CASSLRGGINTEAFF
TRBD1 | TRBV7-6 | CASSSTGVSGNTIYF
- | TRBV19 | CASSIEGRFNYGYTF
- | TRBV19 | CASSGPPLNEQFF
TRBD1 | TRBV5-1 | CASSLLTGGSTEAFF
TRBD1 | TRBV28 | CASSGTGEREKLFF